The present T cell receptor beta chain was sequenced within a study of blood T cell repertoires in COVID-19. Study context: Collection of acute and convalescent COVID-19 samples took place in the United States, Italy and Spain. PBMCs, B-cell-depleted T cells, or T cells provided the cDNA or gDNA that made up the material.

This clone has just one count. The CDR3 covers 12 residues. The ends lost 4 bases at V and 7 bases at J; junction bases unmatched: 5. Germline loops: CDR1 GTSNPN, CDR2 SVGIG (reference sequence). Followed over time, Seattle patients had been enrolled while infection was active. Original processing methods: Scientists estimated how many nucleated cells there were by amplifying reference gene primers. Clones were sequenced by immunoSEQ multiplex PCR, and TCRdb holds only the in-frame ones, with some missing. V, J and clone size were drawn from that table, and D and trimming were deduced from the DNA. The table includes roughly 200,000 clones, 85% to 90% detected once.

The sequence was collected from a woman aged 45-65 years with COVID-19, enrolled during active disease. Sample: peripheral blood. The V and J genes are TRBV30 and TRBJ1-2; 8 nucleotides line up with TRBD1. The CDR3 spells CAWTGGSSGYTF. The CDR3 DNA sequence: TGTGCCTGGACAGGGGGCTCAAGTGGCTACACCTTC.